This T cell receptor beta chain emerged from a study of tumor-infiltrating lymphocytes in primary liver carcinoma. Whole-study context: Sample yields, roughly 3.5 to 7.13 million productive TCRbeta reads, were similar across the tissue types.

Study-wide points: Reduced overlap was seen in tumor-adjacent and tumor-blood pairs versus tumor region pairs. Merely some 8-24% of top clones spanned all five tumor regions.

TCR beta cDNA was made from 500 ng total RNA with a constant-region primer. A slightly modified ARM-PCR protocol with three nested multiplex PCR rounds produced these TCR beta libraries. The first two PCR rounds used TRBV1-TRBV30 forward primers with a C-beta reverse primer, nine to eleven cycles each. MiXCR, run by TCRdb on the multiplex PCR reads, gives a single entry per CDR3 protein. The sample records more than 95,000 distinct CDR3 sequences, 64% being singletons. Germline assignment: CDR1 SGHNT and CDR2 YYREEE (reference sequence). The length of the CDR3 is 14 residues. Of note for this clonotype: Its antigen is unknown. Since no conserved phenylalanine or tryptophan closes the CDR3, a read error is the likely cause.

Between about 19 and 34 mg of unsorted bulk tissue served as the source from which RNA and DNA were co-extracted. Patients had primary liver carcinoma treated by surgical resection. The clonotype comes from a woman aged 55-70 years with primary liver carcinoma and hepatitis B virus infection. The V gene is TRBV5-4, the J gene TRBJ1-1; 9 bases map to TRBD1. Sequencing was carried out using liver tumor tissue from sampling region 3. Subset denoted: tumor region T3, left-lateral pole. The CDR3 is CASSLDRGGTEAFL. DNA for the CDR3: TGTGCCAGCAGTTTGGACAGGGGAGGCACTGAAGCTTTCCTT.